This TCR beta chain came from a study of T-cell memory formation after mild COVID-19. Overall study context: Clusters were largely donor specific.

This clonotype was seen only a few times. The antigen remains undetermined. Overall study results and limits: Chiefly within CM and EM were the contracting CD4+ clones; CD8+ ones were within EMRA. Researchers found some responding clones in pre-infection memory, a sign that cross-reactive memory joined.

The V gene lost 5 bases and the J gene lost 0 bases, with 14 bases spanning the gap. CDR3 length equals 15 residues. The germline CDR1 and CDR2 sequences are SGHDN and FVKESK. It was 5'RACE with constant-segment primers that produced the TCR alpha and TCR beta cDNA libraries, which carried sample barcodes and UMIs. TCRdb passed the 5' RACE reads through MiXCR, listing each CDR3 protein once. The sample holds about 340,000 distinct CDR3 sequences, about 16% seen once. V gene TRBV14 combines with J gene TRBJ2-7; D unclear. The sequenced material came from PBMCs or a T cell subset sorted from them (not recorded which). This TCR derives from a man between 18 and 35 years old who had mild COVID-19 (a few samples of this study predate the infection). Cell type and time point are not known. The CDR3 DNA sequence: TGTGCCAGCAGCATAAGGGATGCCAGCTCCTACGAGCAGTACTTC. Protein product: CASSIRDASSYEQYF. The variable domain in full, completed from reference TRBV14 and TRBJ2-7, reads EAGVTQFPSHSVIEKGQTVTLRCDPISGHDNLYWYRRVMGKEIKFLLHFVKESKQDESGMPNNRFLAERTGGTYSTLKVQPAELEDSGVYFCASSIRDASSYEQYFGPGTRLTVT.